This paragraph reports one TCR beta chain. Profiling relied on immunoSEQ multiplex PCR, and the TCRdb table lists in-frame clones only, not all of them. This table holds about 440,000 clones, about 90% found once. The CDR3 runs to 14 residues. The germline CDR1 and CDR2 sequences are ENHRY and SYGVKD. Trimming took 11 bases from V and 10 from J; bases not matched to a gene: 15. These data are taken from a study of blood T cell repertoires in COVID-19. The clonotype comes from a man younger than 35 who had recovered from COVID-19. Sequencing input: PBMCs or T cells enriched from blood (not recorded which). The rearrangement joins TRBV10-3 to TRBJ2-1, with 9 bases matching TRBD2. The CDR3 DNA reads TGTGCCTTAGGGCCAAGCGGGAGGACAACAGAGCAGTTCTTC. It yields the protein CALGPSGRTTEQFF.